This entry lists 11 T cell receptor beta chains sequenced from one sample in a study of cytomegalovirus exposure and HLA in healthy donors. This PCR relied on a set of 60 Vbeta primers and 13 Jbeta primers. TCRdb's table, derived via immunoSEQ multiplex PCR, lists solely in-frame clones and lacks some. The data contain fewer than 100,000 clones, 60% to 80% of them seen just once; the ten biggest clones take up more than 3%. What was sequenced was PBMCs. The receptor source for this set is a man in his forties in good health and CMV-seronegative.

The chain has TRBV4-1 and TRBJ2-1; 8 bases are a match to TRBD2. The CDR3 consists of 16 residues. After removal of 0 bases from V and 7 bases from J, the junction contained 8 bases not matched to a gene. The germline CDR1 and CDR2 sequences are MGHRA and YSYEKL. CDR3 loop: CASSQDFSGRWNEQFF. As DNA, the CDR3 is TGCGCCAGCAGCCAAGACTTCAGCGGGAGATGGAATGAGCAGTTCTTC.

The chain uses TRBV18 and TRBJ2-1; a weak D match, TRBD2 (6 bases). CDR1 is KGHSH, CDR2 LQKENI, per germline. The CDR3 has 13 residues. Between the trimmed V and J ends, which lost 4 bases and 6 bases, there was a span of 10 bases. The CDR3 here is CASSLNGGNEQFF. The DNA of the CDR3 is TGTGCCAGCTCACTTAACGGGGGCAATGAGCAGTTCTTC.

This clone was seen just once. This chain joins TRBV6-5 and TRBJ1-1; 8 nucleotides line up with TRBD1. The length of the CDR3 is 15 residues. Germline V gene lookup returns CDR1 MNHEY and CDR2 SVGAGI. V dropped 5 bases and J dropped 5; count of bases not matched to a gene: 10. The CDR3 loop reads CASSRDQGAFTEAFF. The CDR3 DNA is TGTGCCAGCAGTAGAGATCAGGGGGCATTTACTGAAGCTTTCTTT.

This clone was found a few times. The chain carries TRBV2 and TRBJ2-7; 10 bases align to TRBD2. J gave up 3 bases and V 5 bases, and 1 base lay outside the gene matches. Germline loops: CDR1 SNHLY, CDR2 FYNNEI. CDR3 length: 13 amino acids. CDR3 coding DNA: TGTGCCAGCAGTCGACTAGCGGGCTACGAGCAGTACTTC. The encoded protein is CASSRLAGYEQYF.

This clone was seen only once. This chain joins TRBV6-5 and TRBJ2-2; 8 bases align to TRBD1. Germline V gives CDR1 MNHEY, CDR2 SVGAGI. This CDR3 contains 15 residues. Losses at the gene ends were 4 bases for V and 5 bases for J; bases not matched to a gene: 6. The CDR3 is CASSSGTGITGELFF. CDR3 coding DNA: TGTGCCAGCAGTTCCGGGACAGGAATTACCGGGGAGCTGTTTTTT.

The chain carries TRBV2 and TRBJ2-2; the D gene is possibly TRBD2 (5 bases). Trimming pared 3 bases from V and 6 bases from J, leaving 11 bases between. The V gene's germline CDR1 is SNHLY and CDR2 FYNNEI. CDR3 size: 14 residues. The CDR3 protein is CASSEASSSGELFF. The CDR3 region has the DNA TGTGCCAGCAGTGAGGCTAGCTCATCCGGGGAGCTGTTTTTT.

The chain has TRBV5-8 and TRBJ1-5; 9 bases are shared with TRBD1. Per the germline V gene, CDR1 is SGHTS and CDR2 is YDEGEE. Trimming cost V 2 bases and J 6 bases; bases outside gene matches: 6. CDR3 length: 15 amino acids. CDR3 DNA: TGTGCCAGCAGCTTTTGGACAGGGGTGGGTCAGCCCCAGCATTTT. Its translation is CASSFWTGVGQPQHF.

The gene calls are TRBV19 and TRBJ1-1; maybe TRBD1 (5 bases). Germline-derived CDR1 and CDR2 are LNHDA and SQIVND (reference sequence). Trimming removed 6 bases from V and 2 bases from J, with 16 bases in between. The CDR3 covers 15 residues. CDR3 region: CASSTRPDRNTEAFF. The CDR3 DNA is TGTGCCAGTAGCACCCGGCCCGACAGAAACACTGAAGCTTTCTTT.

The CDR3 coding sequence is TGCAGCGTTGGTCCAGGTTCCTACAATGAGCAGTTCTTC. Residues: CSVGPGSYNEQFF. This chain links TRBV29-1 with TRBJ2-1, with D unresolved. The CDR3 contains 13 residues. V gave up 4 bases and J gave up 1 base, with 8 bases separating them. CDR1 is SQVTM, CDR2 ANQGSEA, per germline.

This clone is a singleton in its sample. The chain links TRBV5-6 to TRBJ2-7, with D perhaps matching TRBD1 (5 bases). V was pared by 1 base and J by 2 bases, with 10 bases between. From germline, CDR1 is SGHDT and CDR2 YYEEEE. The CDR3 is 14 residues long. The CDR3 here is CASSLTGSAYEQYF. As DNA, the CDR3 is TGTGCCAGCAGCTTGACAGGCTCAGCCTACGAGCAGTACTTC.

This chain uses TRBV28 with TRBJ2-5; the D gene is possibly TRBD2 (5 bases). The CDR3 length is 12 residues. The V gene lost 4 bases and the J gene lost 5 bases, with 8 bases spanning the gap. From germline, CDR1 is MDHEN and CDR2 SYDVKM. CDR3 sequence: CASSSSGETQYF. Written as DNA, the CDR3 is TGTGCCAGCAGTTCATCGGGGGAGACCCAGTACTTC. The complete variable domain, with remaining parts taken from reference TRBV28 and TRBJ2-5, reads DVKVTQSSRYLVKRTGEKVFLECVQDMDHENMFWYRQDPGLGLRLIYFSYDVKMKEKGDIPEGYSVSREKKERFSLILESASTNQTSMYLCASSSSGETQYFGPGTRLLVL.